The TCR beta chain under discussion was sequenced for a study of blood T cells in healthy people across ages. Study-wide context: Per two T cells, template switching captured roughly one barcoded beta molecule. Study outcomes and limitations: Investigators viewed diversity estimates from one million T cells as underestimates, the study reported.

Isolating PBMCs gave at least 6 million of these cells per sample. With 6 bases removed from V and 0 bases from J, the gap between germline ends came to 11 bases. Germline assignment: CDR1 SQVTM and CDR2 ANQGSEA. This CDR3 has 13 amino acids. Together with a sample-barcoded 5' primer, a J-beta primer mix was included in a second PCR lasting about 7 to 11 cycles. Tags on each cDNA molecule came from a template-switch adaptor with 12 random nucleotides. From the 5' RACE reads, TCRdb called clonotypes with MiXCR, one entry per CDR3 protein. The sample contains 1.2 million to 1.5 million distinct CDR3 sequences, approximately 60% of which appear only once. This clonotype was picked up one time. Its antigen is not identified.

The genes are TRBV29-1 and TRBJ1-1; no reliable D call. This clonotype originated in a man younger than 35 in good health. The specimen was blood. CDR3 DNA: TGCAGCGTGGAACGACTGATGAACACTGAAGCTTTCTTT. It encodes CSVERLMNTEAFF.